This TCR beta chain was observed in a study of T-cell reconstitution after alpha-beta-depleted transplantation in children. This sample's TCRbeta library carried unique molecular identifier barcodes. TCRdb reprocessed the PCR reads with MiXCR, giving one entry per CDR3 protein. The repertoire consists of 610,000 or so distinct CDR3 sequences, with around 27% occurring once and the leading ten covering 35% to 40%. V was clipped by 0 bases and J by 1 base; unmatched bases: 5. Germline loops: CDR1 ENHRY, CDR2 SYGVKD. The CDR3 runs to 17 residues. The rearrangement uses TRBV10-3 and TRBJ2-2; 7 positions agree with TRBD2. The sequence derives from a boy younger than two with Wiskott-Aldrich syndrome, due to receive a stem cell transplant. Sequences were derived from PBMCs, sampled before TCRalphabeta/CD19-depleted stem cell transplant. The CDR3 DNA is TGTGCCATCAGTGAGTCGGGGGGGGAGCTGAACACCGGGGAGCTGTTTTTT. Translation: CAISESGGELNTGELFF.